A selection of T cell receptor beta chains follows, all from one sample in a study of cytotoxic CD8 clonotypes in ibrutinib-treated CLL. Clones were read by immunoSEQ multiplex PCR, and TCRdb kept only the in-frame ones, dropping some. The repertoire has 150,000 to 200,000 clones, nearly 90% of them found once; the top ten carry roughly 3%. This specimen consisted of PBMCs, obtained at disease progression, from a patient treated with ibrutinib. The receptor set was obtained from a human donor with chronic lymphocytic leukemia. The CDR3 runs from the conserved cysteine through the conserved F or W.

V gene	J gene	CDR3 protein
TRBV29-1	TRBJ2-7	CSVETGGMYEQYF
TRBV7-3	TRBJ2-1	CASSATSAEGKFF
TRBV11-2	TRBJ1-5	CASSSPGQTPPISNQPQHF
TRBV7-9	TRBJ1-1	CASTTTGNTEAFF
TRBV4-1	TRBJ2-7	CASSLGLADEQYF
TRBV19	TRBJ2-2	CASSMIRGTGDTGELFF
TRBV7-3	TRBJ2-1	CASSLQTLSQGSYNEQFF
TRBV7-8	TRBJ2-1	CASTHPGRTSGRNEQFF
TRBV21-1	TRBJ2-1	CASSKEIEARLQVWNEQFF
TRBV5-5	TRBJ2-7	CASSPRDSPYEQYF
TRBV20-1	TRBJ1-2	CSVGRGYGYTF